This T cell receptor (beta chain) was sequenced for a study of brain T cells in children with intractable seizures. Points from the study as a whole: HCMV serostatus was not known, and viral specificity came from CDR3 similarity only.

Germline CDR1 and CDR2: DFQATT and SNEGSKA (reference sequence). The CDR3 loop spans 11 amino acids. In this sample, this clone turned up once. What it binds is not known. At least one anti-epileptic drug was given before surgery. Some clones are missing from TCRdb's copy, which holds only in-frame ones; the method was immunoSEQ multiplex PCR. The sample yields around 70,000 clones, under 95% seen once. The sample here was peripheral blood, taken at surgery. This clonotype was sampled from a boy under two years old with tuberous sclerosis and intractable seizures. The chain recombines TRBV20-1 with TRBJ1-1; D uncertain. The CDR3 DNA is TGCAGCGCTCTAATCGGGGCTGAAGCTTTCTTT. Its protein product is CSALIGAEAFF.